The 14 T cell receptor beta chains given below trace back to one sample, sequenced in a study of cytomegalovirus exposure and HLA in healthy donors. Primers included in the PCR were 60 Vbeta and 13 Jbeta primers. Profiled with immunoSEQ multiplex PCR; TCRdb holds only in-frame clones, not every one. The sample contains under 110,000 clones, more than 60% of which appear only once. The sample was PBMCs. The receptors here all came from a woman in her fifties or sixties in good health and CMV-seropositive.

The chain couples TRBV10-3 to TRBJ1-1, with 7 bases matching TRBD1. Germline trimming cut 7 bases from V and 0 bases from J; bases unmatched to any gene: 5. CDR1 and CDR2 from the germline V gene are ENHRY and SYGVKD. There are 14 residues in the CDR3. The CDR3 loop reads CAITQGQLNTEAFF. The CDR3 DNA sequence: TGTGCCATCACCCAGGGACAGCTGAACACTGAAGCTTTCTTT.

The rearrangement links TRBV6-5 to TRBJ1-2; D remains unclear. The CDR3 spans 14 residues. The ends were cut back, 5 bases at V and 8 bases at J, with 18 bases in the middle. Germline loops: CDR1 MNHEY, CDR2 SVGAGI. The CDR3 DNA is TGTGCCAGCAGTGAGTTGGGCCCGGGGTCCGGCTACACCTTC. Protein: CASSELGPGSGYTF.

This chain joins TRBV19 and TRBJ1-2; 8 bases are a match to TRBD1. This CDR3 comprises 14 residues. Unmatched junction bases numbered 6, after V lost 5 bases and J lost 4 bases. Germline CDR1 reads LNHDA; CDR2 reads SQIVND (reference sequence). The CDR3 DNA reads TGTGCCAGTAGTGTTACCGGGACAGGCTATGGCTACACCTTC. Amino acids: CASSVTGTGYGYTF.

CDR3 nucleotide sequence: TGCGCCAGCAGCTCCCACGTCAGGGGGCTTGGCTACACCTTC. Translated, it gives CASSSHVRGLGYTF. The J gene is TRBJ1-2, the V gene TRBV5-1; TRBD1 agrees at 8 bases. Per the germline V gene, CDR1 is SGHRS and CDR2 is YFSETQ. The CDR3 consists of 14 residues. V lost 3 bases to trimming and J lost 7 bases; unmatched junction nucleotides: 8.

The DNA of the CDR3 is TGTGCCAGCAGTTTAACTAGCGGGGACCAAGAGACCCAGTACTTC. Protein product: CASSLTSGDQETQYF. V usage is TRBV27 and J usage is TRBJ2-5; 10 nucleotides align to TRBD2. The ends lost 2 bases at V and 0 bases at J; junction bases unmatched: 0. Per the germline V gene, CDR1 is MNHEY and CDR2 is SMNVEV (reference sequence). The CDR3 has 15 amino acids.

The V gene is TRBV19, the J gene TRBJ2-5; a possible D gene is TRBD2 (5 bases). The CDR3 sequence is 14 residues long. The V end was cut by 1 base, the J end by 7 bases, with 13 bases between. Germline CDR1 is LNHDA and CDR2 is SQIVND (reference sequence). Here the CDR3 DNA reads TGTGCCAGTAGTATAGTCGGGGTTTTGGGGACCCAGTACTTC. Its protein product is CASSIVGVLGTQYF.

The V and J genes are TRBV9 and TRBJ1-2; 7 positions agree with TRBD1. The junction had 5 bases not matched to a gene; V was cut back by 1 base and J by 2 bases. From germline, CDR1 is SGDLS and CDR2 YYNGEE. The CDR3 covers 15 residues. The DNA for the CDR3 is TGTGCCAGCAGCGTAACCGGGACAGCCAACTATGGCTACACCTTC. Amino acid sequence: CASSVTGTANYGYTF.

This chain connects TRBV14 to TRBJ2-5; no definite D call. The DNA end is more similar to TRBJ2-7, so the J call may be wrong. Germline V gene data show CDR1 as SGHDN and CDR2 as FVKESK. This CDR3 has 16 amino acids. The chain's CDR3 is CASSHDQAPVLYEQYF. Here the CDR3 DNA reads TGTGCCAGCAGCCACGACCAGGCCCCGGTCCTCTACGAGCAGTACTTC.

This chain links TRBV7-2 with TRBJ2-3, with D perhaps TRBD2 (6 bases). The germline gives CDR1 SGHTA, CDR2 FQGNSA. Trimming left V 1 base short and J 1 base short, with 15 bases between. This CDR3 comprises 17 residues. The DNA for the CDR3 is TGTGCCAGCAGCTTAGGCGGATGGACTACCCGCACAGATACGCAGTATTTT. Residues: CASSLGGWTTRTDTQYF.

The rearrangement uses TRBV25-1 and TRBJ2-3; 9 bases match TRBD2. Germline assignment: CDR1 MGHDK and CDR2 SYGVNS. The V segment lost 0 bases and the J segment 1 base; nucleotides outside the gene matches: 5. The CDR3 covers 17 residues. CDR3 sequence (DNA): TGTGCCAGCAGTGAATATAGGGCTAGCGGGGGCACAGATACGCAGTATTTT. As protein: CASSEYRASGGTDTQYF. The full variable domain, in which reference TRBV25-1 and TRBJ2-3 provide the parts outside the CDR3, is EADIYQTPRYLVIGTGKKITLECSQTMGHDKMYWYQQDPGMELHLIHYSYGVNSTEKGDLSSESTVSRIRTEHFPLTLESARPSHTSQYLCASSEYRASGGTDTQYFGPGTRLTVL.

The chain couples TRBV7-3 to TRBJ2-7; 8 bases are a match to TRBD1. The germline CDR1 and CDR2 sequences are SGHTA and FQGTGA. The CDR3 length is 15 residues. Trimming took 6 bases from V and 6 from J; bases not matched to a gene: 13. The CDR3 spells CASRDPGQASREQYF. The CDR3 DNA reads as TGTGCCAGCAGGGACCCGGGACAGGCCTCCCGCGAGCAGTACTTC. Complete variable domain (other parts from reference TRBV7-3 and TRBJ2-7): GAGVSQTPSNKVTEKGKYVELRCDPISGHTALYWYRQSLGQGPEFLIYFQGTGAADDSGLPNDRFFAVRPEGSVSTLKIQRTERGDSAVYLCASRDPGQASREQYFGPGTRLTVT.

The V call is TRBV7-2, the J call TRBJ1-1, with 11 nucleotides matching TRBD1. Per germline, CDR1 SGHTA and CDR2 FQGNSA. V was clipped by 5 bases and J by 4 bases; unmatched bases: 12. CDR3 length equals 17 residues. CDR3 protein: CASSLSGQGASGTEAFF. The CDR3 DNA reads TGTGCCAGCAGCCTCTCAGGACAGGGGGCGTCCGGCACTGAAGCTTTCTTT.

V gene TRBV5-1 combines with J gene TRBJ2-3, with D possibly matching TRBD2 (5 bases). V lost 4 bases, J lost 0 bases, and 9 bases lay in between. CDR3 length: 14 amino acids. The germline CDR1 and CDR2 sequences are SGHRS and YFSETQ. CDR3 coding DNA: TGCGCCAGCAGCCTCCGGACTAGCACAGATACGCAGTATTTT. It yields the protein CASSLRTSTDTQYF.

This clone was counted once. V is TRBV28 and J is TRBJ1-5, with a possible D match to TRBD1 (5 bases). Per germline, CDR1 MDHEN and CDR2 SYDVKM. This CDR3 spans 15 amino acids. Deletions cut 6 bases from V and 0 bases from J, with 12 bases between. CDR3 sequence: CASREQATSNQPQHF. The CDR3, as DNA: TGTGCCAGCAGAGAACAGGCCACTAGCAATCAGCCCCAGCATTTT.